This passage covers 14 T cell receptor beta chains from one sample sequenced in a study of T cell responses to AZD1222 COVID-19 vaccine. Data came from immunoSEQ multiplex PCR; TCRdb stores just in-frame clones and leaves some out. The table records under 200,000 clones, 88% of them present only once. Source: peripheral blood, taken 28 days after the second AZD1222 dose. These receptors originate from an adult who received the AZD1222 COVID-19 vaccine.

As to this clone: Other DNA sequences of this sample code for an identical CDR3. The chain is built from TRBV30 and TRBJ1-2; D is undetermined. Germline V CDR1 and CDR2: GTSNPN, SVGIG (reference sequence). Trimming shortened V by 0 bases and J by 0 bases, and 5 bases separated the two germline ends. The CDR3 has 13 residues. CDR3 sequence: CAWSVEANYGYTF. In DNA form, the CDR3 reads TGTGCCTGGAGTGTAGAAGCTAACTATGGCTACACCTTC.

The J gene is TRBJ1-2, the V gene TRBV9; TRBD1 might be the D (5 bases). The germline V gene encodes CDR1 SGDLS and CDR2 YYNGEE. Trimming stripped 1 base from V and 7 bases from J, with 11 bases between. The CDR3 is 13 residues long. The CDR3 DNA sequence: TGTGCCAGCAGCGTAACGGGGGGTGCTGGCTACACCTTC. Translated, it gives CASSVTGGAGYTF.

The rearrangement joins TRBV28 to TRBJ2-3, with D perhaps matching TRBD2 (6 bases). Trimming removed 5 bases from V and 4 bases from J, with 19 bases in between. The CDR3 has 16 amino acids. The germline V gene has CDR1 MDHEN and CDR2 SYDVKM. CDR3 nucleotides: TGTGCCAGCAGTCGCCGGACTACCCGGGCGGCAGATACGCAGTATTTT. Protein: CASSRRTTRAADTQYF. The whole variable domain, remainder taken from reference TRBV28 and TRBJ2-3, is DVKVTQSSRYLVKRTGEKVFLECVQDMDHENMFWYRQDPGLGLRLIYFSYDVKMKEKGDIPEGYSVSREKKERFSLILESASTNQTSMYLCASSRRTTRAADTQYFGPGTRLTVL.

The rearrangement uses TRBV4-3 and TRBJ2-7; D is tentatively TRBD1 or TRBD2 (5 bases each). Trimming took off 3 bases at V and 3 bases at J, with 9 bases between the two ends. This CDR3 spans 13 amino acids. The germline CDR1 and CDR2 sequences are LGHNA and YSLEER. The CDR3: CASSQGTDYEQYF. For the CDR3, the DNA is TGCGCCAGCAGCCAGGGGACCGACTACGAGCAGTACTTC.

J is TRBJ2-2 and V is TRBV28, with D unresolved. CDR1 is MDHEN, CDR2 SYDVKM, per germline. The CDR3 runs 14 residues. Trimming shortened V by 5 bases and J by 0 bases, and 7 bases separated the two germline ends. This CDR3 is CASSLQPNTGELFF. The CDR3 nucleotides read TGTGCCAGCAGTCTCCAGCCGAACACCGGGGAGCTGTTTTTT.

In nucleotides, the CDR3 is TGTGCCAGCAGCTTCTCTGGCCGCTCCGGGCAGGGTAGCGCCGAGCAGTACTTC. Protein sequence: CASSFSGRSGQGSAEQYF. The chain carries TRBV7-6 and TRBJ2-7; D may match TRBD1 or TRBD2 (5 bases each). The V gene's germline CDR1 is SGHVS and CDR2 FNYEAQ. The CDR3 spans 18 residues. Trimming took 3 bases from V and 6 from J, leaving 27 bases between them.

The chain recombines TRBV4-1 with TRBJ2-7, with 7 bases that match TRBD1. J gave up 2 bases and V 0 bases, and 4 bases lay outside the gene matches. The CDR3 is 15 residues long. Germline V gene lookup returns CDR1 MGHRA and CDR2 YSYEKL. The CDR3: CASSQESGGAYEQYF. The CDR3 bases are TGCGCCAGCAGCCAAGAGTCAGGGGGAGCCTACGAGCAGTACTTC.

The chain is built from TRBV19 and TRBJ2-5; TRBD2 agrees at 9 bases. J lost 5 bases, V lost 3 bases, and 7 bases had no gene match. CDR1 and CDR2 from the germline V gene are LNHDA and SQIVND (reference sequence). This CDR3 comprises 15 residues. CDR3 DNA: TGTGCCAGTAGTATTCTAGCGGGGAGGACGGAGACCCAGTACTTC. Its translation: CASSILAGRTETQYF.

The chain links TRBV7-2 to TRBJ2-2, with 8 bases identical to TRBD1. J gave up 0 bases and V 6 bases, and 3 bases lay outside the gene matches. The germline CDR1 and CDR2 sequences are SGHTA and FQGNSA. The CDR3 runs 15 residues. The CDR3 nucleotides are TGTGCCAGCAGTCCGGACAGGGCGAACACCGGGGAGCTGTTTTTT. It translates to CASSPDRANTGELFF.

The CDR3 sequence is CASSPLGLAGGGEQYF. CDR3 nucleotide sequence: TGTGCCAGCAGCCCTCTGGGACTAGCGGGGGGAGGTGAGCAGTACTTC. The chain recombines TRBV7-2 with TRBJ2-7; 15 positions agree with TRBD2. Germline lookup yields CDR1 SGHTA and CDR2 FQGNSA. Trimming cost V 5 bases and J 7 bases; bases outside gene matches: 9. The CDR3 runs 16 residues.

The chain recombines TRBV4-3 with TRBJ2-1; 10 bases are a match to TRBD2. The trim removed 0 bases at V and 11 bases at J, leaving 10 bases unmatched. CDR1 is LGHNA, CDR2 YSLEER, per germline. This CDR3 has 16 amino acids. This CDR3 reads CASSQDGGSGRAQQFF. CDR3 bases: TGCGCCAGCAGCCAAGATGGGGGCAGCGGGAGGGCACAGCAGTTCTTC.

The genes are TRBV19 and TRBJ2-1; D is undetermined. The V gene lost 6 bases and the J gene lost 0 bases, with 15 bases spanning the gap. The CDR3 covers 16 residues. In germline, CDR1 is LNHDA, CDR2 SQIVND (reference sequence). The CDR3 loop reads CASRRSRGSSYNEQFF. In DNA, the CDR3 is TGTGCCAGTAGACGTAGCAGAGGAAGCTCCTACAATGAGCAGTTCTTC.

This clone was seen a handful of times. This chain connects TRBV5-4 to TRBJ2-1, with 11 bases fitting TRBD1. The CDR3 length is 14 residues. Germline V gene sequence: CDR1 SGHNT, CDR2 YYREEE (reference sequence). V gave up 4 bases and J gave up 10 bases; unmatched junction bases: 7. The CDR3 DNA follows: TGTGCCAGCAGCCCTGGACAGGGGGCGAGGGAGCAGTTCTTC. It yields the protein CASSPGQGAREQFF.

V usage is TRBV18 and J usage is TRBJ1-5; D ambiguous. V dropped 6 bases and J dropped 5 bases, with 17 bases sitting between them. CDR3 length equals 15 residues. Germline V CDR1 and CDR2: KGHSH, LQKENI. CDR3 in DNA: TGTGCCAGCTCGTCGAGAGGCGGTTCTGATCAGCCCCAGCATTTT. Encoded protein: CASSSRGGSDQPQHF.